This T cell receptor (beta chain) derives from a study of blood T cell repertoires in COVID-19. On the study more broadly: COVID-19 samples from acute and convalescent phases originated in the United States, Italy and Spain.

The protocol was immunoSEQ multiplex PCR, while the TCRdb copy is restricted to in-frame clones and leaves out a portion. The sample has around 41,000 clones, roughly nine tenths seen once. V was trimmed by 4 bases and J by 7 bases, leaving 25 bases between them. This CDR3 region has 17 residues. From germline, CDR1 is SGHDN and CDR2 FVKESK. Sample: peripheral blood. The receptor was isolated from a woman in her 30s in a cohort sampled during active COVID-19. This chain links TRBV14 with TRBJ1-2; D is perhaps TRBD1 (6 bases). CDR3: CASSPWDNRRLDGGYTF. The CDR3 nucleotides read TGTGCCAGCAGCCCTTGGGACAACCGGCGCCTCGATGGTGGCTACACCTTC.